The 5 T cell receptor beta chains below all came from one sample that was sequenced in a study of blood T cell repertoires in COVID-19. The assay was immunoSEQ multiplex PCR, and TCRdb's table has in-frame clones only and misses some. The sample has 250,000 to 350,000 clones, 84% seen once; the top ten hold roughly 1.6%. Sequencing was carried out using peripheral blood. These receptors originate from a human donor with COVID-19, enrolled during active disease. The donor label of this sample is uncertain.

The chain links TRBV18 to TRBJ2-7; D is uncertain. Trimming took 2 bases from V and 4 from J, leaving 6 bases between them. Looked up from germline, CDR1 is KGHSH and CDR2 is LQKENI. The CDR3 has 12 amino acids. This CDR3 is CASSPRGYEQYF. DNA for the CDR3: TGTGCCAGCTCACCAAGAGGATACGAGCAGTACTTC.

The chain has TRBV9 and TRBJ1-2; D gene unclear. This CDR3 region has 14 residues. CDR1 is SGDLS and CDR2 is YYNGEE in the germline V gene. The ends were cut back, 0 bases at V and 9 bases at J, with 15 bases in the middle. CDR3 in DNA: TGTGCCAGCAGCGTAGTATCCGGAGCGGGAAGCTACACCTTC. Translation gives CASSVVSGAGSYTF.

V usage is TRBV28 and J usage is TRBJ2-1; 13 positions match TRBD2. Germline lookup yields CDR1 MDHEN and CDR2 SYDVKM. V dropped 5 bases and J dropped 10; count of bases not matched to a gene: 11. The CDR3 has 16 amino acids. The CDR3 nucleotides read TGTGCCAGCAGTCGGACGGGACTAGCGGGATTCGGAGAGCAGTTCTTC. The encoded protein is CASSRTGLAGFGEQFF.

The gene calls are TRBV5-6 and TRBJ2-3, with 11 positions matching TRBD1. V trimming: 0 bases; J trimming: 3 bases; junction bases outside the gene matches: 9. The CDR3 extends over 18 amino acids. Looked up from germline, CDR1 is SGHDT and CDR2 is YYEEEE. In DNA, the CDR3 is TGTGCCAGCAGCTTGGTCGGACAGGGGGCGGTGGTTACAGATACGCAGTATTTT. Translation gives CASSLVGQGAVVTDTQYF.

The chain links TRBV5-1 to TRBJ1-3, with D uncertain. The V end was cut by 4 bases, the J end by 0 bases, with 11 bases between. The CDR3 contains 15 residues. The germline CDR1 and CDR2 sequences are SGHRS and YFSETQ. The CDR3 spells CASSPSGSSGNTIYF. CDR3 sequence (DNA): TGCGCCAGCAGCCCGTCTGGGAGCTCTGGAAACACCATATATTTT. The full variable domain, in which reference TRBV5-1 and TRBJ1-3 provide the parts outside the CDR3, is KAGVTQTPRYLIKTRGQQVTLSCSPISGHRSVSWYQQTPGQGLQFLFEYFSETQRNKGNFPGRFSGRQFSNSRSEMNVSTLELGDSALYLCASSPSGSSGNTIYFGEGSWLTVV.